The 14 T cell receptor beta chains listed next were all sequenced from one sample in a study of cytomegalovirus exposure and HLA in healthy donors. Researchers ran the PCR with 60 Vbeta and 13 Jbeta primers. Assay: immunoSEQ multiplex PCR; the TCRdb copy retains only in-frame clones and omits some. The sample has about 100,000 clones; roughly 80% are singletons. The sequencing sample was made of PBMCs. The receptors here all came from a female donor in good health and CMV-seropositive.

The table lists this clone with a few counts. CDR3 DNA sequence: TGTGCCAGCAGCTCGGGCTGGGGTGCGGGGGCGGACACAGATACGCAGTATTTT. It translates to CASSSGWGAGADTDTQYF. The chain employs TRBV7-6 and TRBJ2-3; TRBD2 is a possible D gene (7 bases). V dropped 4 bases and J dropped 2 bases, with 22 bases sitting between them. The CDR3 runs to 18 residues. CDR1 SGHVS and CDR2 FNYEAQ come from the germline V gene.

This clone came up once. The chain is built from TRBV28 and TRBJ1-3; weak D call: TRBD1 (6 bases). Trimming stripped 3 bases from V and 0 bases from J, with 12 bases between. Germline V gives CDR1 MDHEN, CDR2 SYDVKM. The CDR3 consists of 16 residues. In DNA form, the CDR3 reads TGTGCCAGCAGTTTCCCAGGGGCTACCTCTGGAAACACCATATATTTT. Translating it yields CASSFPGATSGNTIYF.

The chain joins TRBV2 to TRBJ1-1; 8 bases are shared with TRBD1. Germline values: CDR1 SNHLY, CDR2 FYNNEI. This CDR3 region has 13 residues. V lost 7 bases to trimming and J lost 12 bases; unmatched junction nucleotides: 13. The CDR3: CASNYEWTGLSFF. Here the CDR3 DNA reads TGTGCCAGCAACTATGAGTGGACAGGGTTATCTTTCTTT.

V and J are TRBV2 and TRBJ1-1, with D maybe TRBD1 (6 bases). CDR1 SNHLY and CDR2 FYNNEI come from the germline V gene. CDR3 size: 14 residues. The V gene lost 4 bases and the J gene lost 3 bases, with 12 bases spanning the gap. The CDR3 DNA is TGTGCCAGCAGTGGTGGGGGCTTTGACACTGAAGCTTTCTTT. Protein product: CASSGGGFDTEAFF.

This chain joins TRBV9 and TRBJ2-2; 7 nucleotides match TRBD2. CDR3 length: 16 residues. Looked up from germline, CDR1 is SGDLS and CDR2 is YYNGEE. The V gene end was trimmed by 0 bases and the J gene end by 5 bases; junction bases not matched to a gene: 7. The CDR3 loop reads CASSVGGGIRTGELFF. In nucleotides, the CDR3 is TGTGCCAGCAGCGTAGGGGGAGGGATTCGTACCGGGGAGCTGTTTTTT.

V and J are TRBV25-1 and TRBJ1-1, with TRBD1 as a possible D gene (6 bases). Deletions cut 3 bases from V and 1 base from J, with 9 bases between. The CDR3 runs to 14 residues. The germline gives CDR1 MGHDK, CDR2 SYGVNS. The CDR3 is CASSETGWNTEAFF. The CDR3, as DNA: TGTGCCAGCAGTGAGACAGGATGGAACACTGAAGCTTTCTTT.

This clone has a handful of counts. The chain links TRBV2 to TRBJ2-7; D is perhaps TRBD1 (7 bases). V lost 3 bases and J lost 4, with 19 bases in between. The CDR3 is 16 residues long. Germline-derived CDR1 and CDR2 are SNHLY and FYNNEI. The CDR3 region is CASSDGQGGRPYEQYF. Here the CDR3 DNA reads TGTGCCAGCAGTGATGGGCAGGGGGGTCGGCCTTACGAGCAGTACTTC.

This clone has a handful of counts. V usage is TRBV9 and J usage is TRBJ1-1; 10 positions match TRBD1. The ends lost 3 bases at V and 4 bases at J; junction bases unmatched: 0. The CDR3 loop spans 13 amino acids. CDR1 SGDLS and CDR2 YYNGEE come from the germline V gene. The CDR3 DNA reads as TGTGCCAGCAGCGGGACAGGGGGCACTGAAGCTTTCTTT. Amino acids: CASSGTGGTEAFF.

The V and J genes are TRBV5-1 and TRBJ1-1; TRBD1 is a possible D gene (5 bases). The germline gives CDR1 SGHRS, CDR2 YFSETQ. CDR3 length: 14 amino acids. V shed 7 bases and J shed 7 bases, with 20 bases lying between them. The DNA for the CDR3 is TGCGCCAGCGTTCCTTTGGAGTCCGGGGGTGAAGCTTTCTTT. Translation: CASVPLESGGEAFF.

The CDR3, as DNA: TGTGCCTGGTTGCTAGCCGGCGAGCAGTACTTC. This codes for CAWLLAGEQYF. The rearrangement links TRBV30 to TRBJ2-7, with a weak D call TRBD2 (5 bases). This CDR3 contains 11 residues. Germline CDR1 GTSNPN, CDR2 SVGIG (reference sequence). V lost 5 bases and J lost 6, with 11 bases in between. The complete variable domain, with remaining parts taken from reference TRBV30 and TRBJ2-7, reads SQTIHQWPATLVQPVGSPLSLECTVEGTSNPNLYWYRQAAGRGLQLLFYSVGIGQISSEVPQNLSASRPQDRQFILSSKKLLLSDSGFYLCAWLLAGEQYFGPGTRLTVT.

The rearrangement uses TRBV4-1 and TRBJ2-5; 7 nucleotides agree with TRBD1. The CDR3 totals 13 residues. With V trimmed by 4 bases and J by 4 bases, 3 bases remained unmatched. The germline V gene has CDR1 MGHRA and CDR2 YSYEKL. CDR3 coding DNA: TGCGCCAGCAGCCGATACAGGGGAGAGACCCAGTACTTC. The encoded protein is CASSRYRGETQYF.

This clone is a singleton in its sample. The V and J genes are TRBV7-9 and TRBJ1-1; D not certain. The CDR3 has 14 amino acids. Trimming pared 7 bases from V and 0 bases from J, leaving 12 bases between. Per the germline V gene, CDR1 is SEHNR and CDR2 is FQNEAQ (reference sequence). In DNA, the CDR3 is TGTGCCAGCATCCCCCCCGGGATGAACACTGAAGCTTTCTTT. Translating gives CASIPPGMNTEAFF.

The chain joins TRBV5-1 to TRBJ2-1; 10 nucleotides match TRBD2. V was pared by 2 bases and J by 4 bases, with 6 bases of the junction left unmatched. This CDR3 has 16 amino acids. Germline CDR1 is SGHRS and CDR2 is YFSETQ. The CDR3 DNA sequence: TGCGCCAGCAGCTTCGCTAGCGGGGGTCGTTACAATGAGCAGTTCTTC. Protein sequence: CASSFASGGRYNEQFF.

The chain uses TRBV5-1 and TRBJ2-7; TRBD2 aligns across 10 bases. With 0 bases clipped from V and 4 bases from J, the junction kept 1 base outside the gene matches. The CDR3 runs to 14 residues. Germline V CDR1 and CDR2: SGHRS, YFSETQ. The CDR3 region has the DNA TGCGCCAGCAGCTTGGCTAGCGGGAGTTACGAGCAGTACTTC. It encodes CASSLASGSYEQYF.